One sample yielded the 21 T cell receptor beta chains listed below, sequenced in a study of post-analysis software for immune sequencing data. No cognate antigen is known for these TCRs. Study observations and caveats: Higher frequency in patients than in controls was seen for five TRBV segments, with TRBV5-6, TRBV5-1 and TRBV20-1 among them.

Tagging with unique molecular identifiers was a feature of the TCR beta cDNA libraries. Each CDR3 protein gets one entry after TCRdb re-called the PCR reads with MiXCR. The sample contains roughly 620,000 distinct CDR3 sequences, 44% of which appear only once. Sequencing was performed on blood. The receptors were gathered from a girl aged 10 to 17 with multiple sclerosis.

The V gene is TRBV12-3 or TRBV12-4, the J gene TRBJ2-3, with D uncertain. The CDR3 length is 14 residues. With 7 bases removed from V and 0 bases from J, the gap between germline ends came to 11 bases. The CDR3 nucleotides read TGTGCCAGCAACGAGGTCCCTAGCACAGATACGCAGTATTTT. Protein sequence: CASNEVPSTDTQYF.

As to this clonotype: One junction end does not reproduce the germline sequence, and a read error may be involved. The rearrangement uses TRBV7-7 and TRBJ2-2; no definite D call. Germline values: CDR1 SSHAT, CDR2 FNYEAQ (reference sequence). The CDR3 loop spans 15 amino acids. CDR3 in amino acids: CASSLSGALTGELFF. The CDR3 region has the DNA TGTGCTAGCAGCTTATCGGGCGCACTCACCGGGGAGCTGTTTTTT.

CDR3 sequence reads: CASSLRLAGVGTDTQYF. For the CDR3, the DNA is TGTGCCAGCAGTTTGCGACTAGCGGGAGTAGGCACAGATACGCAGTATTTT. The chain joins TRBV28 to TRBJ2-3, with TRBD2 matching over 12 bases. V shed 3 bases and J 1 base; nucleotides not matched to a gene: 5. Germline V gives CDR1 MDHEN, CDR2 SYDVKM. The CDR3 has 17 amino acids.

The chain has TRBV20-1 and TRBJ1-3, with a tentative D call TRBD1 (6 bases). Germline CDR1 is DFQATT and CDR2 is SNEGSKA (reference sequence). The CDR3 runs to 13 residues. V shed 1 base and J shed 16 bases, with 20 bases lying between them. The CDR3 protein is CSARAGTTHTTYF. CDR3 coding DNA: TGCAGTGCTAGAGCGGGGACAACGCACACCACCTATTTT.

This clonotype was recorded once. The chain carries TRBV7-9 and TRBJ2-7; TRBD1 matches 8 bases. CDR1 is SEHNR and CDR2 is FQNEAQ in the germline V gene (reference sequence). The CDR3 sequence is 15 residues long. V was pared by 4 bases and J by 2 bases, with 7 bases of the junction left unmatched. CDR3 nucleotide sequence: TGTGCCAGCAGCTCCCCAAGGACAGGGACCTACGAGCAGTACTTC. Its translation is CASSSPRTGTYEQYF.

This clonotype has just a few counts. V is TRBV2 and J is TRBJ2-7; 10 nucleotides agree with TRBD1. Trimming took 6 bases from V and 3 from J; bases not matched to a gene: 14. Germline-derived CDR1 and CDR2 are SNHLY and FYNNEI. CDR3 length equals 17 residues. CDR3 region: CASSSPRAGQGGYEQYF. The CDR3 DNA reads TGTGCCAGCAGCTCCCCCAGGGCCGGACAGGGGGGCTACGAGCAGTACTTC.

The chain recombines TRBV10-3 with TRBJ2-1; no clear D. V was cut by 4 bases and J by 8 bases, with 18 bases left in between. The CDR3 extends over 15 amino acids. CDR1 is ENHRY, CDR2 SYGVKD, per germline. This CDR3 is CAISALGTSADEQFF. CDR3 nucleotides: TGTGCCATCAGTGCGCTAGGAACAAGCGCCGATGAGCAGTTCTTC.

The sample holds one count of this clonotype. V gene TRBV19 combines with J gene TRBJ2-7; 7 bases map to TRBD1. The CDR3 length is 14 residues. Looked up from germline, CDR1 is LNHDA and CDR2 is SQIVND (reference sequence). Unmatched junction bases numbered 3, after V lost 1 base and J lost 3 bases. The CDR3 nucleotides read TGTGCCAGTAGTATAGCCGGGACAGACTACGAGCAGTACTTC. This codes for CASSIAGTDYEQYF.

The chain is built from TRBV4-1 and TRBJ2-5; D uncertain. Germline V gene sequence: CDR1 MGHRA, CDR2 YSYEKL. The CDR3 sequence is 15 residues long. Trimming pared 1 base from V and 2 bases from J, leaving 11 bases between. The CDR3 DNA sequence: TGCGCCAGCAGCCAAGCACGCCAAAGGCAAGAGACCCAGTACTTC. Translating gives CASSQARQRQETQYF.

The chain has TRBV12-3 or TRBV12-4 and TRBJ2-5, with D uncertain. Trimming took off 5 bases at V and 5 bases at J, with 15 bases between the two ends. The CDR3 has 14 residues. CDR3 amino acids: CASSPVGDWETQYF. The CDR3 nucleotides are TGTGCCAGCAGTCCTGTTGGGGATTGGGAGACCCAGTACTTC.

The chain links TRBV9 to TRBJ1-4; D is undetermined. V was shortened by 0 bases and J by 0 bases, with 6 bases between the two germline ends. This CDR3 comprises 15 residues. Germline CDR1 SGDLS, CDR2 YYNGEE. The CDR3 sequence: CASSVGRATNEKLFF. In nucleotides, the CDR3 is TGTGCCAGCAGCGTAGGTCGAGCAACTAATGAAAAACTGTTTTTT.

The V gene is TRBV5-6, the J gene TRBJ2-1, with 7 bases aligning to TRBD2. Germline lookup yields CDR1 SGHDT and CDR2 YYEEEE. After removal of 4 bases from V and 14 bases from J, the junction contained 6 bases not matched to a gene. The CDR3 has 11 amino acids. The CDR3 DNA reads TGTGCCAGCAGCCCCGGGACTAAGGAGTTCTTC. Translating it yields CASSPGTKEFF.

This clonotype was found a few times. This chain joins TRBV11-2 and TRBJ2-1, with 9 bases identical to TRBD2. The germline V gene encodes CDR1 SGHAT and CDR2 FQNNGV. V gave up 6 bases and J gave up 15 bases; unmatched junction bases: 15. The CDR3 is made up of 14 amino acids. The CDR3 protein is CASSLGPSGDLPFF. The CDR3, as DNA: TGTGCCAGCAGTCTCGGGCCTAGCGGGGACTTGCCGTTCTTC. Variable domain in full (rest from reference TRBV11-2 and TRBJ2-1): EAGVAQSPRYKIIEKRQSVAFWCNPISGHATLYWYQQILGQGPKLLIQFQNNGVVDDSQLPKDRFSAERLKGVDSTLKIQPAKLEDSAVYLCASSLGPSGDLPFFGPGTRLTVL.

This clonotype was picked up a small number of times. The chain employs TRBV5-1 and TRBJ2-3; TRBD2 aligns across 7 bases. CDR1 is SGHRS, CDR2 YFSETQ, per germline. The V and J ends lost 2 bases and 12 bases, in that order; junction bases with no gene match: 9. The CDR3 has 13 amino acids. CDR3 nucleotides: TGCGCCAGCAGCTTTAAGCTTAGCGGGCATCAGTATTTT. Translating gives CASSFKLSGHQYF. Complete variable domain (other parts from reference TRBV5-1 and TRBJ2-3): KAGVTQTPRYLIKTRGQQVTLSCSPISGHRSVSWYQQTPGQGLQFLFEYFSETQRNKGNFPGRFSGRQFSNSRSEMNVSTLELGDSALYLCASSFKLSGHQYFGPGTRLTVL.

The chain recombines TRBV4-1 with TRBJ2-3; D is undetermined. With 1 base removed from V and 0 bases from J, the gap between germline ends came to 8 bases. This CDR3 is built from 15 residues. Germline CDR1 MGHRA, CDR2 YSYEKL. The CDR3 DNA reads TGCGCCAGCAGCCAAGGTCAGCAAAGCACAGATACGCAGTATTTT. Its protein is CASSQGQQSTDTQYF.

The J gene is TRBJ2-6, the V gene TRBV7-9; D is uncertain. There are 17 residues in the CDR3. V dropped 0 bases and J dropped 0 bases, with 9 bases sitting between them. CDR1 and CDR2 from the germline V gene are SEHNR and FQNEAQ (reference sequence). The CDR3 protein is CASSLASLISGANVLTF. CDR3 coding DNA: TGTGCCAGCAGCTTAGCTTCGTTGATCTCTGGGGCCAACGTCCTGACTTTC.

V is TRBV6-1 and J is TRBJ2-5; TRBD2 matches at 11 bases. The CDR3 consists of 17 residues. Germline CDR1 MNHNS, CDR2 SASEGT. V shed 8 bases and J 1 base; nucleotides not matched to a gene: 12. CDR3 bases: TGTGCCAGCTCCCCGAGACTAGCGGGAAGCACCCAAGAGACCCAGTACTTC. Protein sequence: CASSPRLAGSTQETQYF.

The gene calls are TRBV5-6 and TRBJ2-1, with D perhaps matching TRBD1 or TRBD2 (5 bases each). CDR3 length equals 16 residues. V dropped 4 bases and J dropped 2 bases, with 16 bases sitting between them. Germline CDR1 SGHDT, CDR2 YYEEEE. The CDR3, as DNA: TGTGCCAGCAGCCAACGGGGACCCGTAACCTACAATGAGCAGTTCTTC. Translating it yields CASSQRGPVTYNEQFF.

The V call is TRBV3-1, the J call TRBJ2-5, with 10 bases identical to TRBD2. This CDR3 region has 16 residues. Unmatched junction bases numbered 9, after V lost 3 bases and J lost 5 bases. Germline V gives CDR1 LGHDT, CDR2 YNNKEL (reference sequence). This CDR3 reads CASSQTSGLAGETQYF. The CDR3 DNA is TGTGCCAGCAGCCAGACTAGCGGGCTCGCGGGGGAGACCCAGTACTTC.

A few counts support this clonotype. The gene calls are TRBV29-1 and TRBJ2-6, with 8 bases that match TRBD1. Trimming removed 4 bases from V and 4 bases from J; junction bases left unmatched: 6. Per germline, CDR1 SQVTM and CDR2 ANQGSEA. The CDR3 has 15 residues. The CDR3 DNA reads TGCAGCGTTGGAGGACAGGGAACCGGGGCCAACGTCCTGACTTTC. Amino acids: CSVGGQGTGANVLTF.

The chain joins TRBV25-1 to TRBJ2-1, with TRBD2 identical over 10 bases. V shed 5 bases, J shed 0 bases, and the junction held 7 bases outside the gene matches. Germline CDR1 reads MGHDK; CDR2 reads SYGVNS. This CDR3 region has 17 residues. CDR3 coding DNA: TGTGCCAGCAGTAAAGTGATAGCGGGAGGCTCCTACAATGAGCAGTTCTTC. Translating it yields CASSKVIAGGSYNEQFF.